The table lists the clone carrying this T cell receptor beta chain with a count of one. Clones were sequenced by immunoSEQ multiplex PCR, and TCRdb holds only the in-frame ones, with some missing. In the table there are about 36,000 clones, around 89% of which are singletons. These data originate in a study of OX40 agonist ivuxolimab in advanced cancers. The CDR3 consists of 18 residues. Losses at the gene ends were 5 bases for V and 2 bases for J; bases not matched to a gene: 17. The V gene's germline CDR1 is LNHNV and CDR2 YYDKDF (reference sequence). The V and J genes are TRBV15 and TRBJ2-7, with 8 bases lining up with TRBD2. Specimen: CD4+ or CD8+ T cells sorted from blood, collected in a trial of the OX40 agonist ivuxolimab. This receptor was taken from an adult with an advanced solid tumor such as melanoma, head and neck, liver or kidney cancer. The CDR3 DNA is TGTGCCACCAGCTCCCCGGGGCTTTTGGCGGGAGGCGCCTACGAGCAGTACTTC. This gives the protein CATSSPGLLAGGAYEQYF. The complete variable domain, with remaining parts taken from reference TRBV15 and TRBJ2-7, reads DAMVIQNPRYQVTQFGKPVTLSCSQTLNHNVMYWYQQKSSQAPKLLFHYYDKDFNNEADTPDNFQSRRPNTSFCFLDIRSPGLGDTAMYLCATSSPGLLAGGAYEQYFGPGTRLTVT.